Presented here are 30 T cell receptor beta chains from one specimen sequenced in a study of cytomegalovirus exposure and HLA in healthy donors (TCRdb year 2017). The protocol used for the library was the immunoSEQ multiplex PCR assay. A mixture of 60 forward primers for TCR Vbeta segments and 13 reverse primers for TCR Jbeta segments was used in the multiplex PCR. In TCRdb, the immuneACCESS table is reduced to in-frame sequences with V and J assigned. These tables do not hold every clone; where another copy was compared, an unresolved V gene accounts for under half, and the others remain unexplained. This sample has 150,000 or so clones in its table, and more than 70% of those were observed once. The ten largest clones add up to around 3.1% of the sample. Specimen: PBMCs. Every receptor here comes from a male donor in good health and CMV-seronegative.

The rearrangement links TRBV2 to TRBJ2-2; D is perhaps TRBD2 (5 bases). CDR1 and CDR2 from the germline V gene are SNHLY and FYNNEI. This CDR3 has 12 amino acids. Trimming shortened V by 7 bases and J by 8 bases, and 11 bases separated the two germline ends. The CDR3 here is CASTWESGELFF. The CDR3 coding sequence is TGTGCCAGCACCTGGGAGAGTGGGGAGCTGTTTTTT.

The V gene is TRBV5-1, the J gene TRBJ1-2; the match to TRBD1 covers 8 bases. J lost 5 bases, V lost 0 bases, and 6 bases had no gene match. The CDR3 totals 15 residues. Per germline, CDR1 SGHRS and CDR2 YFSETQ. The CDR3 DNA reads as TGCGCCAGCAGCTTGGAGGCAGGGGGCTCTTATGGCTACACCTTC. It codes for CASSLEAGGSYGYTF.

DNA for the CDR3: TGTGCCACCAGCAGAGTGGGTCTAAAGGCCCAGGGACAGTATTTT. Translating gives CATSRVGLKAQGQYF. This chain connects TRBV15 to TRBJ2-3; perhaps TRBD1 as D (5 bases). The CDR3 is made up of 15 amino acids. V was trimmed by 1 base and J by 12 bases, leaving 20 bases between them. Germline V gene sequence: CDR1 LNHNV, CDR2 YYDKDF (reference sequence).

The J gene is TRBJ2-3, the V gene TRBV7-3, with D possibly TRBD2 on 7 matching bases. The germline V gene encodes CDR1 SGHTA and CDR2 FQGTGA. This CDR3 region has 15 residues. V was clipped by 2 bases and J by 0 bases, with 9 bases between them. Here the CDR3 reads CASSLRGASTDTQYF. The CDR3, as DNA: TGTGCCAGCAGCTTACGGGGGGCTAGCACAGATACGCAGTATTTT.

This chain's CDR3 is CASSLRGNTIYF. In nucleotides, the CDR3 is TGCGCCAGCAGCCTCAGGGGAAACACCATATATTTT. V gene TRBV4-3 combines with J gene TRBJ1-3, with no clear D. V shed 4 bases and J shed 4 bases, with 5 bases lying between them. The CDR3 sequence is 12 residues long. Germline values: CDR1 LGHNA, CDR2 YSLEER.

The J gene is TRBJ2-4, the V gene TRBV4-1; D is unclear. Per germline, CDR1 MGHRA and CDR2 YSYEKL. The CDR3 has 15 residues. V shed 1 base and J shed 4 bases, with 11 bases lying between them. CDR3 coding DNA: TGCGCCAGCAGCCAAGGCCCAGCGCGGAAAAACATTCAGTACTTC. It encodes CASSQGPARKNIQYF.

V gene TRBV4-1 combines with J gene TRBJ1-3; a weak D match, TRBD1 (6 bases). Germline V CDR1 and CDR2: MGHRA, YSYEKL. Trimming took off 0 bases at V and 3 bases at J, with 12 bases between the two ends. The CDR3 contains 16 residues. The CDR3 region has the DNA TGCGCCAGCAGCCAAGAATTGGTCAGGGGTGGAAACACCATATATTTT. It specifies CASSQELVRGGNTIYF.

CDR3 sequence reads: CASSSTITGQGYTF. The CDR3 DNA sequence: TGCGCCAGCAGCTCCACGATCACAGGACAGGGCTACACCTTC. The chain employs TRBV5-1 and TRBJ1-2; TRBD1 might be the D (6 bases). This CDR3 contains 14 residues. From germline, CDR1 is SGHRS and CDR2 YFSETQ. With 3 bases removed from V and 8 bases from J, the gap between germline ends came to 17 bases.

This clone has more than one count but fewer than ten. This rearrangement joins TRBV19 to TRBJ1-5; D remains unclear. The germline V and J ends were trimmed by 1 base and 9 bases, with 16 bases remaining between them. The germline gives CDR1 LNHDA, CDR2 SQIVND (reference sequence). This CDR3 contains 15 residues. CDR3 DNA: TGTGCCAGTAGTATAGCCCTAGGACTGAAGGGGCCCCAGCATTTT. It encodes CASSIALGLKGPQHF.

This chain connects TRBV28 to TRBJ1-3, with 7 bases that match TRBD1. Trimming removed 4 bases from V and 0 bases from J; junction bases left unmatched: 9. Germline V gene sequence: CDR1 MDHEN, CDR2 SYDVKM. The CDR3 covers 17 residues. Here the CDR3 DNA reads TGTGCCAGCAGTTATAAGACAGGGCCTACCTCTGGAAACACCATATATTTT. This encodes CASSYKTGPTSGNTIYF.

This clone came up a few times. The chain employs TRBV2 and TRBJ1-3, with 8 nucleotides matching TRBD1. The CDR3 spans 13 residues. CDR1 and CDR2 (germline): SNHLY, FYNNEI. Trimming removed 5 bases from V and 6 bases from J; junction bases left unmatched: 3. The CDR3 loop is CASSRTGLNTIYF. The CDR3 coding sequence is TGTGCCAGCAGTCGGACAGGGTTAAACACCATATATTTT.

The chain combines TRBV15 with TRBJ2-2; 12 positions agree with TRBD2. Germline assignment: CDR1 LNHNV and CDR2 YYDKDF (reference sequence). The CDR3 has 17 residues. The V segment lost 4 bases and the J segment 3 bases; nucleotides outside the gene matches: 6. CDR3 sequence: CATSTRLAGAYTGELFF. CDR3 in DNA: TGTGCCACCAGCACCCGACTAGCGGGGGCCTACACCGGGGAGCTGTTTTTT.

This clone appeared once. The chain carries TRBV7-8 and TRBJ1-1; 10 nucleotides match TRBD1. Germline V gene lookup returns CDR1 SGHVS and CDR2 FQNEAQ. V was clipped by 9 bases and J by 7 bases; unmatched bases: 8. The length of the CDR3 is 13 residues. CDR3 in amino acids: CASRPGQGFEAFF. The CDR3 DNA sequence: TGTGCCAGTCGTCCGGGACAGGGGTTTGAAGCTTTCTTT.

This chain uses TRBV2 with TRBJ2-5, with D possibly matching TRBD1 (5 bases). The last part of the DNA fits TRBJ2-7 better; the J call may be wrong. Germline V gene sequence: CDR1 SNHLY, CDR2 FYNNEI. CDR3 size: 14 residues. CDR3 sequence reads: CASSEQGFSYEQYF. Written as DNA, the CDR3 is TGTGCCAGCAGTGAACAGGGTTTCTCCTACGAGCAGTACTTC.

The gene calls are TRBV29-1 and TRBJ2-1; the D gene is possibly TRBD2 (7 bases). The germline V and J ends were trimmed by 2 bases and 6 bases, with 11 bases remaining between them. From germline, CDR1 is SQVTM and CDR2 ANQGSEA. This CDR3 contains 13 residues. The CDR3 region is CSVERGAGNEQFF. In DNA, the CDR3 is TGCAGCGTTGAACGGGGGGCCGGCAATGAGCAGTTCTTC.

This sequence joins TRBV6-5 and TRBJ2-7, with 7 bases matching TRBD2. Germline values: CDR1 MNHEY, CDR2 SVGAGI. The ends lost 6 bases at V and 7 bases at J; junction bases unmatched: 12. The CDR3 length is 14 residues. The DNA for the CDR3 is TGTGCCAGCAGGCCAGGCATTGGCGGGGGTGAGCAGTACTTC. Amino acid sequence: CASRPGIGGGEQYF.

Of note for this clone: One junction end disagrees with the germline gene, perhaps due to a read error. The chain joins TRBV7-9 to TRBJ2-5; D not resolved. This CDR3 region has 12 residues. Germline V CDR1 and CDR2: SEHNR, FQNEAQ (reference sequence). The CDR3 DNA is TGTTCCAGCAGCTCCTTACAAGAGACCCAGTACTTC. Amino acid sequence: CSSSSLQETQYF.

The sample holds one count of this clone. This chain links TRBV15 with TRBJ1-5, with D unclear. The CDR3 runs 15 residues. V dropped 4 bases and J dropped 0 bases, with 10 bases sitting between them. Per the germline V gene, CDR1 is LNHNV and CDR2 is YYDKDF (reference sequence). CDR3 bases: TGTGCCACCAGCACCCTGAGCTATAGCAATCAGCCCCAGCATTTT. Amino acids: CATSTLSYSNQPQHF.

The table lists this clone with a few counts. V and J are TRBV13 and TRBJ1-1, with D perhaps matching TRBD1 (5 bases). Germline V lookup: CDR1 PRHDT, CDR2 FYEKMQ (reference sequence). Trimming left V 6 bases short and J 5 bases short, with 10 bases between. CDR3 length: 12 residues. The CDR3, as DNA: TGTGCCAGCAGTTGGGAGGGGACTGAAGCTTTCTTT. Amino acid sequence: CASSWEGTEAFF.

The chain is built from TRBV30 and TRBJ2-1; a weak D match, TRBD2 (6 bases). In germline, CDR1 is GTSNPN, CDR2 SVGIG (reference sequence). The V end was cut by 0 bases, the J end by 5 bases, with 11 bases between. This CDR3 is built from 14 residues. The CDR3 DNA is TGTGCCTGGAGTGTATCCGGGACTCACAATGAGCAGTTCTTC. Translated, it gives CAWSVSGTHNEQFF.

This chain joins TRBV7-8 and TRBJ2-7; 11 nucleotides agree with TRBD2. The CDR3 runs 16 residues. From germline, CDR1 is SGHVS and CDR2 FQNEAQ. Unmatched junction bases numbered 7, after V lost 1 base and J lost 5 bases. The CDR3: CASSLVGSGGENEQYF. The CDR3 DNA reads as TGTGCCAGCAGCTTAGTTGGTAGCGGGGGGGAGAACGAGCAGTACTTC.

The chain is built from TRBV5-1 and TRBJ2-1, with unresolved D. The V end was cut by 4 bases, the J end by 0 bases, with 11 bases between. The CDR3 has 15 residues. The germline CDR1 and CDR2 sequences are SGHRS and YFSETQ. This CDR3 is CASSPAAVSYNEQFF. In nucleotides, the CDR3 is TGCGCCAGCAGCCCGGCGGCTGTCTCCTACAATGAGCAGTTCTTC. The full variable domain, completed using reference TRBV5-1 and TRBJ2-1, is KAGVTQTPRYLIKTRGQQVTLSCSPISGHRSVSWYQQTPGQGLQFLFEYFSETQRNKGNFPGRFSGRQFSNSRSEMNVSTLELGDSALYLCASSPAAVSYNEQFFGPGTRLTVL.

The count of this clone is one. The chain is built from TRBV4-1 and TRBJ1-2, with D possibly matching TRBD1 (5 bases). In germline, CDR1 is MGHRA, CDR2 YSYEKL. The CDR3 sequence is 14 residues long. With 6 bases removed from V and 4 bases from J, the gap between germline ends came to 15 bases. As DNA, the CDR3 is TGCGCCAGCAGTCAGGGTCTTTTCGGCTATGGCTACACCTTC. It encodes CASSQGLFGYGYTF.

The table lists this clone with a few counts. The rearrangement links TRBV30 to TRBJ1-6, with 8 bases matching TRBD1. The CDR3 loop spans 16 amino acids. CDR1 and CDR2 from the germline V gene are GTSNPN and SVGIG (reference sequence). The V and J ends lost 4 bases and 7 bases, in that order; junction bases with no gene match: 12. CDR3 residues: CAWTHRGSGGNSPLHF. The CDR3 nucleotides read TGTGCCTGGACGCACAGGGGGTCGGGTGGCAATTCACCCCTCCACTTT. Full variable domain (missing parts from reference TRBV30 and TRBJ1-6): SQTIHQWPATLVQPVGSPLSLECTVEGTSNPNLYWYRQAAGRGLQLLFYSVGIGQISSEVPQNLSASRPQDRQFILSSKKLLLSDSGFYLCAWTHRGSGGNSPLHFGNGTRLTVT.

V gene TRBV9 combines with J gene TRBJ2-3, with D maybe TRBD1 (5 bases). There are 12 residues in the CDR3. V lost 5 bases to trimming and J lost 4 bases, with 8 bases between them. The germline V gene encodes CDR1 SGDLS and CDR2 YYNGEE. The DNA for the CDR3 is TGTGCCAGCAGTTCAGGGTCAGATACGCAGTATTTT. It translates to CASSSGSDTQYF. The variable domain in full, completed from reference TRBV9 and TRBJ2-3, reads DSGVTQTPKHLITATGQRVTLRCSPRSGDLSVYWYQQSLDQGLQFLIQYYNGEERAKGNILERFSAQQFPDLHSELNLSSLELGDSALYFCASSSGSDTQYFGPGTRLTVL.

The chain links TRBV23-1 to TRBJ2-2, with D perhaps matching TRBD2 (7 bases). TRBV23-1 is known as an ORF, though its function is uncertain. The CDR3 consists of 22 residues. V gave up 7 bases and J gave up 1 base, with 34 bases separating them. The CDR3 loop is CASISLKSGARRGPKNTGELFF. DNA for the CDR3: TGCGCCAGCATTTCCCTTAAGAGCGGAGCCCGGCGGGGGCCCAAGAACACCGGGGAGCTGTTTTTT.

The chain recombines TRBV7-8 with TRBJ2-1, with a weak D call TRBD2 (5 bases). The CDR3 runs 15 residues. From germline, CDR1 is SGHVS and CDR2 FQNEAQ. V shed 2 bases and J shed 1 base, with 9 bases lying between them. This CDR3 is CASSLRWESYNEQFF. The CDR3, as DNA: TGTGCCAGCAGCTTACGGTGGGAGTCCTACAATGAGCAGTTCTTC.

A note on this clone: This same CDR3 is encoded by further DNA sequences in the sample. V is TRBV19 and J is TRBJ1-5, with D possibly matching TRBD1 (6 bases). This CDR3 spans 14 amino acids. Trimming stripped 6 bases from V and 3 bases from J, with 12 bases between. Per germline, CDR1 LNHDA and CDR2 SQIVND (reference sequence). The CDR3, as DNA: TGTGCCAGTAGCGCGACAGGTTCCAATCAGCCCCAGCATTTT. Translating gives CASSATGSNQPQHF.

This chain joins TRBV4-2 and TRBJ1-2; tentatively, D is TRBD1 (5 bases). The V end was cut by 4 bases, the J end by 2 bases, with 14 bases between. CDR1 and CDR2 (germline): LGHNA, YNFKEQ. The CDR3 runs 15 residues. CDR3 sequence (DNA): TGTGCCAGCAGCCCCAGCCTTAGGGGAAACTATGGCTACACCTTC. This encodes CASSPSLRGNYGYTF.

CDR3 in DNA: TGTGCCAGCACCCTTCCTAGCAATCAGCCCCAGCATTTT. It specifies CASTLPSNQPQHF. The chain links TRBV28 to TRBJ1-5; D unclear. The CDR3 spans 13 residues. The V end lost 7 bases, the J end lost 0 bases, and 7 bases lay between the germline ends. Germline CDR1 is MDHEN and CDR2 is SYDVKM.